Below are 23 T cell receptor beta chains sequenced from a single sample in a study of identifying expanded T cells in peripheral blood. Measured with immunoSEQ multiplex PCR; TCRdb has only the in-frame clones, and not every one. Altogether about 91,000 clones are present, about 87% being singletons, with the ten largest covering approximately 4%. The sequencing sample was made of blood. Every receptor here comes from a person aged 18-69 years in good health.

The CDR3 reads CAWSPAGDVFF. CDR3 DNA sequence: TGTGCCTGGAGCCCAGCGGGGGATGTTTTCTTT. V gene TRBV30 combines with J gene TRBJ1-1, with D possibly being TRBD1 (5 bases). Germline assignment: CDR1 GTSNPN and CDR2 SVGIG (reference sequence). The CDR3 sequence is 11 residues long. Trimming took 3 bases from V and 13 from J, leaving 15 bases between them.

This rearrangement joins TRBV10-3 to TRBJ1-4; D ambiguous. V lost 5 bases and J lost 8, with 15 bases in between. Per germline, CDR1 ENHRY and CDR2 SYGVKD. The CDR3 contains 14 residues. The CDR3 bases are TGTGCCATCAGTTGGACTGCTGAAGGGGAAAAACTGTTTTTT. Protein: CAISWTAEGEKLFF.

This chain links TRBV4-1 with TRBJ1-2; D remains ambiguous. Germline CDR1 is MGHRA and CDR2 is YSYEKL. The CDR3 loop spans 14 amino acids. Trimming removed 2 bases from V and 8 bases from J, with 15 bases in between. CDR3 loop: CASSQRARVSGYTF. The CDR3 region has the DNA TGCGCCAGCAGCCAAAGAGCCCGGGTATCCGGCTACACCTTC.

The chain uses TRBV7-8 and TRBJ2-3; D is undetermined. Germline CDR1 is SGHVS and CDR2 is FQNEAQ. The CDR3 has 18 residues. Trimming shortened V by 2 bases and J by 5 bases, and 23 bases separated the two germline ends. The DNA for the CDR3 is TGTGCCAGCAGCTTAAAGAGATGGGCCCCCAGGTTGGAAGATACGCAGTATTTT. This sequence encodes CASSLKRWAPRLEDTQYF. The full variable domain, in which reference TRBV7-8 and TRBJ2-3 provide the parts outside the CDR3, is GAGVSQSPRYKVAKRGQDVALRCDPISGHVSLFWYQQALGQGPEFLTYFQNEAQLDKSGLPSDRFFAERPEGSVSTLKIQRTQQEDSAVYLCASSLKRWAPRLEDTQYFGPGTRLTVL.

In DNA form, the CDR3 reads TGTGCCAGCAGCCGCGAAGGGGACGGAGCCTACGAGCAGTACTTC. Translated: CASSREGDGAYEQYF. The chain has TRBV7-9 and TRBJ2-7; tentatively, D is TRBD1 or TRBD2 (5 bases each). The CDR3 has 15 amino acids. V was pared by 5 bases and J by 2 bases, with 16 bases between. CDR1 SEHNR and CDR2 FQNEAQ come from the germline V gene (reference sequence).

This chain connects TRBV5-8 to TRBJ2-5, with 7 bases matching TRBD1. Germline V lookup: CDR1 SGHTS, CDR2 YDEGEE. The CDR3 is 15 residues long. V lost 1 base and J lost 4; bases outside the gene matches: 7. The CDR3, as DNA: TGTGCCAGCAGCTTGCGGGACAGCCAGGTAGAGACCCAGTACTTC. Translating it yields CASSLRDSQVETQYF.

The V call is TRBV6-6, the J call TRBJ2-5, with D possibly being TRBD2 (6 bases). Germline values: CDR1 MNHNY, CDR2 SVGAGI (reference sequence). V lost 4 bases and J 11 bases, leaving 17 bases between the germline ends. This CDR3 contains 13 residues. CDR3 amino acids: CASSSTETGEQYF. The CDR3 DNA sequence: TGTGCCAGCAGTTCCACAGAGACGGGAGAGCAGTACTTC.

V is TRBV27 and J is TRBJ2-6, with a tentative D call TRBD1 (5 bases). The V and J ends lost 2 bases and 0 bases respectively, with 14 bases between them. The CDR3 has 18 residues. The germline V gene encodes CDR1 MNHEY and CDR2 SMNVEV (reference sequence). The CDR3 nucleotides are TGTGCCAGCAGTTTAAAGTTTGGGGCCACCTCTGGGGCCAACGTCCTGACTTTC. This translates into CASSLKFGATSGANVLTF.

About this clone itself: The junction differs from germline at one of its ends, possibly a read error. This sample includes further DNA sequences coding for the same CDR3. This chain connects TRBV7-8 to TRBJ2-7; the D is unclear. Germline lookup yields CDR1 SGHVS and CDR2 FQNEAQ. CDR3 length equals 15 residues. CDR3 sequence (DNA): TGTGCCAGCAGCTTAGGGGTGGGAATTCAACACGAGCAGTACTTT. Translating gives CASSLGVGIQHEQYF.

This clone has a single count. CDR3 loop: CASSHRGTETQYF. The DNA of the CDR3 is TGTGCCAGCAGCCATCGGGGGACAGAGACCCAGTACTTC. V and J are TRBV7-9 and TRBJ2-5; TRBD2 is a possible D gene (6 bases). Trimming left V 5 bases short and J 4 bases short, with 11 bases between. CDR1 and CDR2 (germline): SEHNR, FQNEAQ (reference sequence). This CDR3 is 13 amino acids long.

The CDR3: CASKKGGSSYEQYF. In DNA, the CDR3 is TGTGCCAGCAAAAAGGGGGGGAGCTCCTACGAGCAGTACTTC. J is TRBJ2-7 and V is TRBV2; possible D gene TRBD2, 7 bases. V shed 7 bases and J shed 0 bases, with 13 bases lying between them. CDR3 size: 14 residues. In germline, CDR1 is SNHLY, CDR2 FYNNEI.

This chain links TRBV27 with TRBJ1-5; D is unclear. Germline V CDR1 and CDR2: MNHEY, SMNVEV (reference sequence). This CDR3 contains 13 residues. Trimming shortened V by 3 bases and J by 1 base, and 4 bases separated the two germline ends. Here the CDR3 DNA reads TGTGCCAGCAGTTTGGGGAGCAATCAGCCCCAGCATTTT. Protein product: CASSLGSNQPQHF.

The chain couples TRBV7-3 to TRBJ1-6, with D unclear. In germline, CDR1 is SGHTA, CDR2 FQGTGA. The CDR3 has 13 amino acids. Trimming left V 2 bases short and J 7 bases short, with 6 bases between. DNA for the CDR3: TGTGCCAGCAGCTTAGCTGCGAATTCACCCCTCCACTTT. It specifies CASSLAANSPLHF.

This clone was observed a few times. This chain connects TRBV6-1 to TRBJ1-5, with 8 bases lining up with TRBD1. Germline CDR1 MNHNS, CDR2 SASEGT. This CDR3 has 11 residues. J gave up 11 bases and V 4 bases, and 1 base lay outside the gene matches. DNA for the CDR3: TGTGCCAGCAGTGGACAGGGGACCCAGCATTTT. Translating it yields CASSGQGTQHF.

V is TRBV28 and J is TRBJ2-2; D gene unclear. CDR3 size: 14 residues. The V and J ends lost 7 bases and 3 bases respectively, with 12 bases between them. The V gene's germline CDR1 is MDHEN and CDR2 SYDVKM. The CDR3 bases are TGTGCCAGCACCCTCTCTCTAGACACCGGGGAGCTGTTTTTT. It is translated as CASTLSLDTGELFF.

The CDR3 loop reads CASSLSSYNSPLHF. CDR3 nucleotide sequence: TGTGCCAGCAGTTTGAGTTCCTATAATTCACCCCTCCACTTT. The chain joins TRBV27 to TRBJ1-6; D unresolved. Germline assignment: CDR1 MNHEY and CDR2 SMNVEV (reference sequence). The CDR3 consists of 14 residues. V was shortened by 3 bases and J by 1 base, with 4 bases between the two germline ends.

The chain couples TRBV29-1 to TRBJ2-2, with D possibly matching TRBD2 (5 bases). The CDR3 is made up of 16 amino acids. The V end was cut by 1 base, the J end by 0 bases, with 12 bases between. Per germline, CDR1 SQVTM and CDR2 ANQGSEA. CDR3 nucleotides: TGCAGCGTTGAAGTGGGGAGAAGGGCGAACACCGGGGAGCTGTTTTTT. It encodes CSVEVGRRANTGELFF.

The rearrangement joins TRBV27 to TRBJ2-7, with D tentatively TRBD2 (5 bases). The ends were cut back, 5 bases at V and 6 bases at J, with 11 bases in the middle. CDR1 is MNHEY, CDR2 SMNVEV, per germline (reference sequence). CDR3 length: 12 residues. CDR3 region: CASSPLEGEQYF. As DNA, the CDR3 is TGTGCCAGCAGTCCCCTCGAGGGCGAGCAGTACTTC.

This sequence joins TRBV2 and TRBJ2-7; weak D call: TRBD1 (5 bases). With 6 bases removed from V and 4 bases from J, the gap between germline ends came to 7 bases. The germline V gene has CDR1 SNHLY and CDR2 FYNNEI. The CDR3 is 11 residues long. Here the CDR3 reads CASRAGYEQYF. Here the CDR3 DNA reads TGTGCCAGCAGGGCAGGGTACGAGCAGTACTTC.

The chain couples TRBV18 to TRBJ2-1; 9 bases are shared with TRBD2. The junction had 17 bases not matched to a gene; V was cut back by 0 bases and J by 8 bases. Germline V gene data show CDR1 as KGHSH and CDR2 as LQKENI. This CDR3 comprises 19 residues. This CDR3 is CASSPPRGSASGKQYEQFF. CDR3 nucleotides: TGTGCCAGCTCACCACCGAGGGGGTCCGCTAGCGGGAAACAATATGAGCAGTTCTTC.

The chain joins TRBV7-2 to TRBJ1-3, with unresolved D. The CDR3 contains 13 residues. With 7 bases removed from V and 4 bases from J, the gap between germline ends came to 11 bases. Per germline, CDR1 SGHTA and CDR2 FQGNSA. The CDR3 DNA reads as TGTGCCAGCACCCCCCTATGGGGAAACACCATATATTTT. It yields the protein CASTPLWGNTIYF.

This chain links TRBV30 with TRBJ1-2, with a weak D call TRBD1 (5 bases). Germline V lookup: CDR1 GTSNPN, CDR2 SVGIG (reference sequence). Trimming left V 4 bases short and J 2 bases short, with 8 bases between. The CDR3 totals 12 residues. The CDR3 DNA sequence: TGTGCCTGGAAAGCAGGGAACTATGGCTACACCTTC. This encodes CAWKAGNYGYTF.

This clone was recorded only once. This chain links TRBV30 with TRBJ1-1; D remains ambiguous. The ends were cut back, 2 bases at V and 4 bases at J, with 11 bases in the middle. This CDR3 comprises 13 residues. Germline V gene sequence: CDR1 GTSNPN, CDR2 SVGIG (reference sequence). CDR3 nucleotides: TGTGCCTGGAGTATCGGCCGGGGCACTGAAGCTTTCTTT. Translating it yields CAWSIGRGTEAFF.